One and the same sample provided the 13 T cell receptor beta chains below, sequenced in a study of T-cell memory formation after mild COVID-19. In TCRdb, the 5' RACE reads were re-called with MiXCR into one record per CDR3 protein. The table includes over 25,000 distinct CDR3 sequences, roughly 21% detected once. What was sequenced was PBMCs or a T cell subset sorted from them (not recorded which). These receptors were obtained from an adult who had mild COVID-19 (a few samples of this study predate the infection). Cell type and time point are not known.

The sample holds many counts of this clonotype. The CDR3 reads CASSLGGGFKDEQYF. Here the CDR3 DNA reads TGTGCCAGCAGTTTGGGGGGTGGCTTTAAGGACGAGCAGTACTTC. The rearrangement joins TRBV12-3 or TRBV12-4 to TRBJ2-7, with D tentatively TRBD2 (6 bases). V was trimmed by 3 bases and J by 5 bases, leaving 17 bases between them. The CDR3 is 15 residues long.

This clonotype was picked up many times. V is TRBV11-2 and J is TRBJ1-2; TRBD1 matches 9 bases. V shed 5 bases, J shed 7 bases, and the junction held 14 bases outside the gene matches. Per the germline V gene, CDR1 is SGHAT and CDR2 is FQNNGV. This CDR3 contains 16 residues. In DNA, the CDR3 is TGTGCCAGCAGCCCCGTGAGGGGACAGGGAACGGCTGGCTACACCTTC. Translated: CASSPVRGQGTAGYTF. The full variable domain, rest sourced from reference TRBV11-2 and TRBJ1-2, is EAGVAQSPRYKIIEKRQSVAFWCNPISGHATLYWYQQILGQGPKLLIQFQNNGVVDDSQLPKDRFSAERLKGVDSTLKIQPAKLEDSAVYLCASSPVRGQGTAGYTFGSGTRLTVV.

The genes are TRBV20-1 and TRBJ1-1; D remains ambiguous. This CDR3 is 13 amino acids long. CDR1 is DFQATT and CDR2 is SNEGSKA in the germline V gene (reference sequence). Trimming pared 3 bases from V and 6 bases from J, leaving 14 bases between. The CDR3 region has the DNA TGCAGTGCTAGGCCAACGAACGGCGCTGAAGCTTTCTTT. Amino acid sequence: CSARPTNGAEAFF.

In this sample, this clonotype turned up many times. The chain is built from TRBV5-1 and TRBJ2-7; D ambiguous. Germline lookup yields CDR1 SGHRS and CDR2 YFSETQ. The CDR3 consists of 13 residues. V lost 0 bases to trimming and J lost 3 bases, with 7 bases between them. The CDR3 sequence: CASSLDHRYEQYF. Written as DNA, the CDR3 is TGCGCCAGCAGCTTGGACCATCGCTACGAGCAGTACTTC. The whole variable domain, filled in from reference TRBV5-1 and TRBJ2-7, reads KAGVTQTPRYLIKTRGQQVTLSCSPISGHRSVSWYQQTPGQGLQFLFEYFSETQRNKGNFPGRFSGRQFSNSRSEMNVSTLELGDSALYLCASSLDHRYEQYFGPGTRLTVT.

In this sample, this clonotype turned up many times. The chain couples TRBV7-2 to TRBJ2-1; D is ambiguous. The V and J ends lost 1 base and 9 bases respectively, with 19 bases between them. The CDR3 has 16 amino acids. CDR1 is SGHTA and CDR2 is FQGNSA in the germline V gene. CDR3 protein: CASSLVESFSVSEQFF. The CDR3 coding sequence is TGTGCCAGCAGCTTAGTAGAAAGCTTCTCGGTTAGTGAGCAGTTCTTC.

The CDR3 loop reads CASSFEGYNEQFF. The CDR3, as DNA: TGTGCCAGCAGCTTCGAAGGGTACAATGAGCAGTTCTTC. The rearrangement uses TRBV7-9 and TRBJ2-1; D gene uncertain. The V gene lost 3 bases and the J gene lost 4 bases, with 7 bases spanning the gap. The length of the CDR3 is 13 residues. The germline CDR1 and CDR2 sequences are SEHNR and FQNEAQ (reference sequence).

This chain links TRBV7-6 with TRBJ2-3, with D uncertain. Trimming removed 5 bases at V and 1 base at J, with 10 bases between. Germline V gene sequence: CDR1 SGHVS, CDR2 FNYEAQ. This CDR3 is 14 amino acids long. The chain's CDR3 is CASSPGPGTDTQYF. CDR3 sequence (DNA): TGTGCCAGCAGCCCCGGGCCCGGCACAGATACGCAGTATTTT. Variable domain in full (rest from reference TRBV7-6 and TRBJ2-3): GAGVSQSPRYKVTKRGQDVALRCDPISGHVSLYWYRQALGQGPEFLTYFNYEAQQDKSGLPNDRFSAERPEGSISTLTIQRTEQRDSAMYRCASSPGPGTDTQYFGPGTRLTVL.

This chain uses TRBV5-6 with TRBJ2-7; TRBD2 aligns across 8 bases. V gave up 1 base and J gave up 4 bases; unmatched junction bases: 1. The CDR3 loop spans 13 amino acids. Germline V gene lookup returns CDR1 SGHDT and CDR2 YYEEEE. The CDR3 loop reads CASSLTGGYEQYF. DNA for the CDR3: TGTGCCAGCAGCTTGACGGGAGGGTACGAGCAGTACTTC.

This clonotype was seen ten or more times. The CDR3 sequence: CASKREGGYIQYF. CDR3 coding DNA: TGTGCCAGCAAACGGGAGGGCGGATACATTCAGTACTTC. The V call is TRBV7-9, the J call TRBJ2-4, with 8 positions matching TRBD2. Germline V gene sequence: CDR1 SEHNR, CDR2 FQNEAQ (reference sequence). V shed 7 bases and J 8 bases; nucleotides not matched to a gene: 7. This CDR3 has 13 residues.

This chain links TRBV19 with TRBJ1-2; no definite D call. The ends were cut back, 2 bases at V and 2 bases at J, with 6 bases in the middle. Germline values: CDR1 LNHDA, CDR2 SQIVND (reference sequence). This CDR3 spans 13 amino acids. CDR3 DNA: TGTGCCAGTAGTATAACCGAGAACTATGGCTACACCTTC. Translated: CASSITENYGYTF.

This clonotype was seen at least ten times. This chain connects TRBV6-2 or TRBV6-3 to TRBJ2-1; D not resolved. V dropped 6 bases and J dropped 3 bases, with 12 bases sitting between them. The CDR3 is made up of 14 amino acids. Germline values: CDR1 MNHEY, CDR2 SVGEGT. This CDR3 reads CASSSNPNYNEQFF. The CDR3 DNA reads TGTGCCAGCAGCTCTAACCCGAACTACAATGAGCAGTTCTTC.

This clonotype was seen repeatedly, ten times or more. The chain employs TRBV5-6 and TRBJ2-4; 10 nucleotides match TRBD1. This CDR3 spans 13 amino acids. With 4 bases clipped from V and 11 bases from J, the junction kept 6 bases outside the gene matches. Looked up from germline, CDR1 is SGHDT and CDR2 is YYEEEE. The CDR3 DNA sequence: TGTGCCAGCAGCCTAGGGACAGGGGTACTTCAGTACTTC. Amino acid sequence: CASSLGTGVLQYF.

The table lists this clonotype with many counts. The chain is built from TRBV29-1 and TRBJ1-3; D ambiguous. The germline V gene encodes CDR1 SQVTM and CDR2 ANQGSEA. Between the trimmed V and J ends, which lost 2 bases and 3 bases, there was a span of 5 bases. The length of the CDR3 is 12 residues. CDR3: CSVERNGNTIYF. As DNA, the CDR3 is TGCAGCGTTGAACGGAATGGAAACACCATATATTTT.